This T cell receptor (beta chain) was profiled in a study of CD8+ T cells in alopecia areata. On the study more broadly: Severity was scored as percentage of affected scalp area in treated patients.

Turning to this clone: The antigen remains unidentified.

The authors extracted RNA and reverse transcribed it into cDNA as the sequencing template. TCRdb keeps only in-frame clones here, not all; method: immunoSEQ multiplex PCR. The sample lists approximately 200,000 clones; 50% to 60% were seen once. The germline V gene has CDR1 SGHRS and CDR2 YFSETQ. Deletions cut 3 bases from V and 4 bases from J, with 7 bases between. This CDR3 spans 12 amino acids. Documented treatment: oral pan-JAK inhibitor, 5-10 mg twice daily. Study findings and constraints: Scalp sequencing also captures normal skin's resident alphabeta T cells. Scalp clonality and expanded CD8+ clones among the top 100 fell significantly with tofacitinib. One nonresponder makes the tie between baseline CD8+ expansion and response uncertain.

This sequence joins TRBV5-1 and TRBJ2-5, with unresolved D. This TCR came from a human donor with alopecia areata. The starting material was CD4+ T cells sorted from blood, obtained at week 4, from a patient treated with tofacitinib. In nucleotides, the CDR3 is TGCGCCAGCAGCTCCCACCTAGAGACCCAGTACTTC. It translates to CASSSHLETQYF.